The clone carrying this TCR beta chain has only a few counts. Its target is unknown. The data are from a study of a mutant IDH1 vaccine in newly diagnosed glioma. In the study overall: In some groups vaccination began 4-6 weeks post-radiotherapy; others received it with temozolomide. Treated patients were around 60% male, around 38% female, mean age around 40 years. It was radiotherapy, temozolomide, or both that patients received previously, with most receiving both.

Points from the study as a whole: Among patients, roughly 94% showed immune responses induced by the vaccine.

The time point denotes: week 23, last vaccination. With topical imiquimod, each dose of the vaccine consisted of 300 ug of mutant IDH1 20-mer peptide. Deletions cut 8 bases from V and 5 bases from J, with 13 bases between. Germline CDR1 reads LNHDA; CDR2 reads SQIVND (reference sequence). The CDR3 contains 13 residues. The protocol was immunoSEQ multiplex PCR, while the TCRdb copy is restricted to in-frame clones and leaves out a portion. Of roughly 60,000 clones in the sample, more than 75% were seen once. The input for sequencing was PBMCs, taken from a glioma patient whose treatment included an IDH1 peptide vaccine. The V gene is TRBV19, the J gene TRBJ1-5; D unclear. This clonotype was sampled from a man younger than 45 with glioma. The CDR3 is CASGPRVDQPQHF. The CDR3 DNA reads TGTGCCAGTGGCCCGAGGGTGGATCAGCCCCAGCATTTT.